The count of the clone carrying this TCR beta chain is one. Germline CDR1 KGHSH, CDR2 LQKENI. There are 15 residues in the CDR3. The V gene lost 6 bases and the J gene lost 0 bases, with 12 bases spanning the gap. Clones were read by immunoSEQ multiplex PCR, and TCRdb kept only the in-frame ones, dropping some. Altogether approximately 470,000 clones are present, about 72% being singletons, with the ten largest covering around 13%. The sample belongs to a study of shared clonotypes between healthy human individuals. This clonotype originated in a woman aged 40-49 years in good health. Some clones in this sample may be carry-over from other donors' samples. V is TRBV18 and J is TRBJ2-1; possible D gene TRBD2, 6 bases. Sequencing was performed on PBMCs. This chain's CDR3 is CASSRTTNSYNEQFF. In DNA, the CDR3 is TGTGCCAGCTCGCGGACTACAAACTCCTACAATGAGCAGTTCTTC. The entire variable domain, with the rest obtained from reference TRBV18 and TRBJ2-1, is as follows: NAGVMQNPRHLVRRRGQEARLRCSPMKGHSHVYWYRQLPEEGLKFMVYLQKENIIDESGMPKERFSAEFPKEGPSILRIQQVVRGDSAAYFCASSRTTNSYNEQFFGPGTRLTVL.